The subject of this entry is one T cell receptor beta chain. The antigen remains unidentified. This sample was included in a study of shared clonotypes between healthy human individuals. Terminally differentiated effector memory CD45RA+ cells were excluded by CCR7 positive selection of CD45RO-negative cells. Whole-study results and caveats: Memory subsets had estimated richness that was generally smaller than that of naive subsets. Apart from blood, nothing was sampled; tissue repertoires likely differ. It was the few donors that limited the genetic and exposure-history diversity represented.

The CDR3 runs to 14 residues. V lost 4 bases and J lost 2, with 12 bases in between. Germline V gene data show CDR1 as SEHNR and CDR2 as FQNEAQ (reference sequence). Profiling relied on immunoSEQ multiplex PCR, and the TCRdb table lists in-frame clones only, not all of them. The table has 2 million or so clones, approximately 95% seen once. The chain joins TRBV7-9 to TRBJ2-7; D gene ambiguous. The TCR comes from a man between 18 and 35 years old in good health. Sequenced input: naive CD8+ T cells sorted from blood. The CDR3: CASSSSVSTYEQYF. In DNA form, the CDR3 reads TGTGCCAGCAGCTCAAGCGTATCCACCTACGAGCAGTACTTC.